Shown below are 19 T cell receptor beta chains from a single sample sequenced in a study of CD8+ T cells in alopecia areata. Reverse transcribed after extraction, RNA yielded cDNA as the sequencing template. TCRdb's copy holds only in-frame clones and misses some; the assay was immunoSEQ multiplex PCR. The data contain 80,000 to 100,000 clones, about 40% of them singletons. Treatment described: oral pan-JAK inhibitor, 5-10 mg twice daily. This sample comprised CD8+ T cells sorted from blood, obtained at week 24, from a patient treated with tofacitinib. Every receptor here comes from a human donor with alopecia areata.

CDR3 sequence: CAWAKGGTRNTEAFF. The CDR3 bases are TGTGCCTGGGCCAAAGGGGGCACCCGGAACACTGAAGCTTTCTTT. The chain couples TRBV30 to TRBJ1-1; 7 nucleotides align to TRBD1. V shed 5 bases, J shed 1 base, and the junction held 10 bases outside the gene matches. The CDR3 is 15 residues long. Germline V gene sequence: CDR1 GTSNPN, CDR2 SVGIG (reference sequence).

J is TRBJ1-1 and V is TRBV5-1; a possible D gene is TRBD1 (5 bases). The CDR3 contains 12 residues. Deletions cut 4 bases from V and 6 bases from J, with 10 bases between. Germline V gene lookup returns CDR1 SGHRS and CDR2 YFSETQ. CDR3 sequence reads: CASSGTDPEAFF. CDR3 in DNA: TGCGCCAGCAGCGGGACGGACCCTGAAGCTTTCTTT.

The V gene is TRBV4-1, the J gene TRBJ2-1, with 10 bases matching TRBD2. This CDR3 contains 17 residues. The germline V gene has CDR1 MGHRA and CDR2 YSYEKL. The trim removed 4 bases at V and 7 bases at J, leaving 13 bases unmatched. CDR3: CASSLLVRPSGSNEQFF. The CDR3, as DNA: TGCGCCAGCAGCCTCCTCGTTCGGCCTAGCGGGAGTAATGAGCAGTTCTTC.

CDR3 loop: CASSFSRGPTAGELFF. The CDR3 coding sequence is TGTGCCAGCAGTTTTAGTAGGGGGCCAACGGCCGGGGAGCTGTTTTTT. The J gene is TRBJ2-2, the V gene TRBV28; 7 bases agree with TRBD1. The CDR3 is 16 residues long. Germline CDR1 and CDR2: MDHEN and SYDVKM. V trimming: 3 bases; J trimming: 6 bases; junction bases outside the gene matches: 10.

CDR3 nucleotides: TGTGCCAGCAGCTTAAAGGCCGGGGTAAAGCAGTTCTTC. Translated: CASSLKAGVKQFF. The chain combines TRBV7-3 with TRBJ2-1; a possible D gene is TRBD2 (5 bases). The V gene lost 1 base and the J gene lost 11 bases, with 12 bases spanning the gap. Germline CDR1 is SGHTA and CDR2 is FQGTGA. The CDR3 extends over 13 amino acids.

This clone has just one count. This chain uses TRBV19 with TRBJ1-5; TRBD1 matches 7 bases. The CDR3 consists of 15 residues. Germline-derived CDR1 and CDR2 are LNHDA and SQIVND (reference sequence). J was trimmed by 1 base and V by 3 bases; bases with no gene match: 3. The CDR3 sequence: CASSIDRASNQPQHF. The CDR3, as DNA: TGTGCCAGTAGTATCGACAGGGCAAGCAATCAGCCCCAGCATTTT.

This clone turned up a few times. The rearrangement links TRBV7-2 to TRBJ1-2; D gene ambiguous. CDR3 length: 14 residues. Germline V gives CDR1 SGHTA, CDR2 FQGNSA. V lost 2 bases, J lost 2 bases, and 9 bases lay in between. The CDR3 nucleotides are TGTGCCAGCAGCTTAAGGCTGCTAAACTATGGCTACACCTTC. Its translation is CASSLRLLNYGYTF.

This clone has a handful of counts. The chain combines TRBV7-8 with TRBJ2-3; no clear D. The CDR3 is 15 residues long. The germline gives CDR1 SGHVS, CDR2 FQNEAQ. V lost 5 bases and J lost 4, with 16 bases in between. DNA of the CDR3: TGTGCCAGCAGCCCTTATACTCGAGCCCCAGATACGCAGTATTTT. Encoded protein: CASSPYTRAPDTQYF.

The chain recombines TRBV29-1 with TRBJ2-7; the match to TRBD2 covers 8 bases. The trim removed 2 bases at V and 3 bases at J, leaving 3 bases unmatched. The CDR3 has 13 residues. Germline V gives CDR1 SQVTM, CDR2 ANQGSEA. The CDR3, as DNA: TGCAGCGTTGAAACCGGGACTAGCTACGAGCAGTACTTC. Protein product: CSVETGTSYEQYF.

The genes are TRBV5-6 and TRBJ2-5; tentatively, D is TRBD2 (5 bases). This CDR3 is built from 13 residues. The germline CDR1 and CDR2 sequences are SGHDT and YYEEEE. Trimming stripped 4 bases from V and 0 bases from J, with 7 bases between. DNA of the CDR3: TGTGCCAGCAGCGAAGCGGACCAAGAGACCCAGTACTTC. It encodes CASSEADQETQYF. Full variable domain (rest looked up from reference TRBV5-6 and TRBJ2-5): DAGVTQSPTHLIKTRGQQVTLRCSPKSGHDTVSWYQQALGQGPQFIFQYYEEEERQRGNFPDRFSGHQFPNYSSELNVNALLLGDSALYLCASSEADQETQYFGPGTRLLVL.

The sample holds a few counts of this clone. This chain uses TRBV13 with TRBJ2-7, with 14 bases that match TRBD2. V lost 5 bases, J lost 6 bases, and 12 bases stayed unmatched. Germline CDR1 and CDR2: PRHDT and FYEKMQ (reference sequence). The CDR3 has 17 amino acids. DNA of the CDR3: TGTGCCAGCAGCCCTACCGGGACTAGCGGGAGCATCTCCGAGCAGTACTTC. It codes for CASSPTGTSGSISEQYF.

The J gene is TRBJ2-7, the V gene TRBV5-1; no definite D call. This CDR3 comprises 13 residues. Germline lookup yields CDR1 SGHRS and CDR2 YFSETQ. V dropped 1 base and J dropped 3 bases, with 8 bases sitting between them. CDR3 coding DNA: TGCGCCAGCAGCTTGCTCCCGGGCTACGAGCAGTACTTC. Translating gives CASSLLPGYEQYF.

This clone was detected once. This sequence joins TRBV27 and TRBJ2-1; D call uncertain. The CDR3 extends over 15 amino acids. V lost 3 bases, J lost 6 bases, and 15 bases lay in between. Germline CDR1 reads MNHEY; CDR2 reads SMNVEV (reference sequence). The CDR3 region has the DNA TGTGCCAGCAGTTTTTCGGCCCTTGCTGGCAATGAGCAGTTCTTC. It is translated as CASSFSALAGNEQFF.

This clone was observed a few times. This chain links TRBV7-9 with TRBJ2-5; D might be TRBD1 (6 bases). V was clipped by 4 bases and J by 4 bases, with 13 bases between them. The CDR3 runs to 14 residues. From germline, CDR1 is SEHNR and CDR2 FQNEAQ (reference sequence). DNA of the CDR3: TGTGCCAGCAGCTCGTCAGGGGCGGCAGAGACCCAGTACTTC. As protein: CASSSSGAAETQYF.

This rearrangement joins TRBV10-3 to TRBJ2-3; perhaps TRBD1 as D (5 bases). V lost 6 bases, J lost 0 bases, and 7 bases lay in between. Germline CDR1 reads ENHRY; CDR2 reads SYGVKD. The CDR3 is made up of 13 amino acids. This CDR3 reads CAIRDTSTDTQYF. The CDR3 nucleotides read TGTGCCATCAGGGACACTAGCACAGATACGCAGTATTTT.

The gene calls are TRBV29-1 and TRBJ1-2; perhaps TRBD1 as D (6 bases). The CDR3 has 12 amino acids. Trimming cost V 0 bases and J 13 bases, with 15 bases left between them. Germline lookup yields CDR1 SQVTM and CDR2 ANQGSEA. CDR3 bases: TGCAGCGTTGAAGATCTCTGGGGGGCTGCCACCTTC. This sequence encodes CSVEDLWGAATF.

This clone was counted at least ten times. The V gene is TRBV19, the J gene TRBJ2-2; D gene uncertain. The V gene's germline CDR1 is LNHDA and CDR2 SQIVND (reference sequence). V lost 6 bases and J lost 4, with 6 bases in between. The CDR3 extends over 12 amino acids. The CDR3 reads CASSLSTGELFF. CDR3 DNA sequence: TGTGCCAGTAGCCTTAGCACCGGGGAGCTGTTTTTT.

This clone has more than one count but fewer than ten. The chain uses TRBV2 and TRBJ2-5; D unclear. The tail of the sequence fits TRBJ2-7 better, so the J call may be wrong. CDR1 and CDR2 (germline): SNHLY, FYNNEI. The CDR3 length is 11 residues. CDR3 in amino acids: CASTADYEQYF. The CDR3 coding sequence is TGTGCCAGCACAGCTGACTACGAGCAGTACTTC.

The chain has TRBV7-9 and TRBJ2-1; 8 positions match TRBD2. The CDR3 is 12 residues long. The germline V gene encodes CDR1 SEHNR and CDR2 FQNEAQ (reference sequence). V shed 6 bases and J 7 bases; nucleotides not matched to a gene: 2. The DNA of the CDR3 is TGTGCCAGCAGTCGGGAGGGGAATGAGCAGTTCTTC. Protein: CASSREGNEQFF.